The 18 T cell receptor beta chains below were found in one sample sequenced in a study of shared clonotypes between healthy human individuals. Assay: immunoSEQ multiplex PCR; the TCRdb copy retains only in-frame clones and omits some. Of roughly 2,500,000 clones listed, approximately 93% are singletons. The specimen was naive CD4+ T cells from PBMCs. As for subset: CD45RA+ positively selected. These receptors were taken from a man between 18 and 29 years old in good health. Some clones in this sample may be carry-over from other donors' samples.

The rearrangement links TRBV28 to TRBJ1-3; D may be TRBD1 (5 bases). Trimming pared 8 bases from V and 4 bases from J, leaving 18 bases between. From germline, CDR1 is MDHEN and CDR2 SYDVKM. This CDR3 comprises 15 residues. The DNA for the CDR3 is TGTGCCAGCTACAATGGGGGACTTGGGGGAAACACCATATATTTT. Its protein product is CASYNGGLGGNTIYF.

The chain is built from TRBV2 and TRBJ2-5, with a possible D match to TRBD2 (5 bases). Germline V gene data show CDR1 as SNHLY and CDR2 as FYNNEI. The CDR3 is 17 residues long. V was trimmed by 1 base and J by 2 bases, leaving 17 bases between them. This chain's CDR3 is CASSEGVTGVWQETQYF. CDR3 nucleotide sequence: TGTGCCAGCAGTGAAGGAGTTACCGGGGTTTGGCAAGAGACCCAGTACTTC.

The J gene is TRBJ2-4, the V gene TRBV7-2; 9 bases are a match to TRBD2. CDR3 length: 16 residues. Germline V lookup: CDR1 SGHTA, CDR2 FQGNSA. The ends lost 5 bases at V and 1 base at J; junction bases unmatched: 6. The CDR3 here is CASSQTSGSAKNIQYF. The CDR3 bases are TGTGCCAGCAGCCAAACTAGCGGGTCCGCCAAAAACATTCAGTACTTC.

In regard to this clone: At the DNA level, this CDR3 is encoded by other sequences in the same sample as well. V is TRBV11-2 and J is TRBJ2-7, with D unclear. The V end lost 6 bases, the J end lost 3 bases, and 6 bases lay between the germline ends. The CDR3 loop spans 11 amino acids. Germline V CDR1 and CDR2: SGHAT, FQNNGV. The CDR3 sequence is CASSRSYEQYF. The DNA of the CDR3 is TGTGCCAGCAGTCGGAGCTACGAGCAGTACTTC.

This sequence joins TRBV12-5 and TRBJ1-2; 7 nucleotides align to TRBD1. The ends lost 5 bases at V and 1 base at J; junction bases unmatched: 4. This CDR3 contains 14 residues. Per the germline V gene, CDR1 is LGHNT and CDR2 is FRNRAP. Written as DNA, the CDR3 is TGTGCTAGTGGTACGGGGACAGTTAACTATGGCTACACCTTC. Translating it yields CASGTGTVNYGYTF. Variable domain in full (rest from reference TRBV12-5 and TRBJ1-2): DARVTQTPRHKVTEMGQEVTMRCQPILGHNTVFWYRQTMMQGLELLAYFRNRAPLDDSGMPKDRFSAEMPDATLATLKIQPSEPRDSAVYFCASGTGTVNYGYTFGSGTRLTVV.

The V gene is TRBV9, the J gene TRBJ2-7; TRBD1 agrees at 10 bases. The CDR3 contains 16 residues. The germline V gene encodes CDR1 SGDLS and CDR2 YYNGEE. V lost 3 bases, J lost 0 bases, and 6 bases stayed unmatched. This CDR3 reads CASSGPGTGASYEQYF. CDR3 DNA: TGTGCCAGCAGCGGACCCGGGACAGGGGCCTCCTACGAGCAGTACTTC.

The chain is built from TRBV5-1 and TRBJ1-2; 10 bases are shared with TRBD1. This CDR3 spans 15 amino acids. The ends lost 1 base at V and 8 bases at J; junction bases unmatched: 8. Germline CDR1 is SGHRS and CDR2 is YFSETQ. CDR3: CASSLTRDRGSGYTF. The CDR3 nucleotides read TGCGCCAGCAGCTTGACTCGGGACAGGGGCTCAGGCTACACCTTC.

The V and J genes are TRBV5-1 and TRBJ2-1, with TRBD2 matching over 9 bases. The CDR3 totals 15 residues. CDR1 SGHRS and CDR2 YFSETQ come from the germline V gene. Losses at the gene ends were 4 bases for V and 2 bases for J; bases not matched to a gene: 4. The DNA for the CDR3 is TGCGCCAGCAGCCTTAGCGGGGGCACCTACAATGAGCAGTTCTTC. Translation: CASSLSGGTYNEQFF.

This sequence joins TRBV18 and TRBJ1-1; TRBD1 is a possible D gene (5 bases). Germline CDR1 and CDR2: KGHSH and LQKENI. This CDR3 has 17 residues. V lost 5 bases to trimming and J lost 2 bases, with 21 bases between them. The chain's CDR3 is CASSEYAGQGSNTEAFF. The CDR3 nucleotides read TGTGCCAGCTCAGAGTACGCCGGACAAGGGAGCAACACTGAAGCTTTCTTT.

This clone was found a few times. DNA for the CDR3: TGTGCCAGCAGCCAAACAGGGGGCTACACTGAAGCTTTCTTT. As protein: CASSQTGGYTEAFF. V and J are TRBV4-2 and TRBJ1-1; TRBD1 matches at 9 bases. CDR1 LGHNA and CDR2 YNFKEQ come from the germline V gene. Trimming took 2 bases from V and 3 from J; bases not matched to a gene: 1. The CDR3 extends over 14 amino acids.

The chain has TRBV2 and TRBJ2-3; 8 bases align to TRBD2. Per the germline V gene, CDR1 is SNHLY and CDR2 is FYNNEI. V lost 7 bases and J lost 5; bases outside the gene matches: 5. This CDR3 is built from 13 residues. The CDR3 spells CASMREAGDTQYF. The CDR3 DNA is TGTGCCAGCATGCGGGAGGCTGGAGATACGCAGTATTTT.

The CDR3 bases are TGTGCCAGCAGCCGGTGGGGGATCCAAGAGACCCAGTACTTC. This encodes CASSRWGIQETQYF. This rearrangement joins TRBV28 to TRBJ2-5; D may be TRBD1 or TRBD2 (5 bases each). The germline CDR1 and CDR2 sequences are MDHEN and SYDVKM. The CDR3 loop spans 14 amino acids. Trimming took 6 bases from V and 1 from J, leaving 12 bases between them.

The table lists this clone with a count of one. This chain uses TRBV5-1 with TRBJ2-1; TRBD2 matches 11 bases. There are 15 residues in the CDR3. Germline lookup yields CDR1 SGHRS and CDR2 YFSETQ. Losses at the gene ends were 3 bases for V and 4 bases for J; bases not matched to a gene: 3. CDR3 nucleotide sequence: TGCGCCAGCAGCTGGCTAGCGGGGGGATACAATGAGCAGTTCTTC. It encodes CASSWLAGGYNEQFF.

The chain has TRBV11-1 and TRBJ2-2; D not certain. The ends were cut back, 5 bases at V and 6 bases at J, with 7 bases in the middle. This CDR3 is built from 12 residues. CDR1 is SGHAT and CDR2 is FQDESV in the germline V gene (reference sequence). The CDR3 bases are TGTGCCAGCAGCCAAGGATCCGGGGAGCTGTTTTTT. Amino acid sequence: CASSQGSGELFF.

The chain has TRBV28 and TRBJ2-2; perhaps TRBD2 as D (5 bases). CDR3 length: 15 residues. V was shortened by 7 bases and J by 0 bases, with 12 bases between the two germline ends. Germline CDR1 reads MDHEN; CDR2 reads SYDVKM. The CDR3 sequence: CASTRVEANTGELFF. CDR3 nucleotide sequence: TGTGCCAGCACCCGGGTGGAGGCGAACACCGGGGAGCTGTTTTTT.

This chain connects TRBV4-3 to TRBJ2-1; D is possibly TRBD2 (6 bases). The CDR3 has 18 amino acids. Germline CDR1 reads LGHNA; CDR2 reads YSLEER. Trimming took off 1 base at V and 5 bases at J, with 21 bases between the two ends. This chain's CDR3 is CASSQGNLGGAGDNEQFF. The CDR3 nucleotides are TGCGCCAGCAGCCAAGGAAACTTGGGCGGGGCCGGGGACAATGAGCAGTTCTTC.

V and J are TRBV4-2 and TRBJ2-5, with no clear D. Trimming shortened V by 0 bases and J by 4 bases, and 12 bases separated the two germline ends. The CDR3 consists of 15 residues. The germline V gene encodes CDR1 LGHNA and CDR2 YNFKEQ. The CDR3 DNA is TGTGCCAGCAGCCAAGAAGGTCCGGGCACAGAGACCCAGTACTTC. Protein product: CASSQEGPGTETQYF.

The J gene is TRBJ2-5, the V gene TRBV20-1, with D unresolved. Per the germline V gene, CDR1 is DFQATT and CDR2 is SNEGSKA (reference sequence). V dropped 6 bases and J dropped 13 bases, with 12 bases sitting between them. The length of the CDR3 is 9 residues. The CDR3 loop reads CSAGPGGYF. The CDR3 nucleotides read TGCAGTGCAGGACCTGGCGGGTACTTC.